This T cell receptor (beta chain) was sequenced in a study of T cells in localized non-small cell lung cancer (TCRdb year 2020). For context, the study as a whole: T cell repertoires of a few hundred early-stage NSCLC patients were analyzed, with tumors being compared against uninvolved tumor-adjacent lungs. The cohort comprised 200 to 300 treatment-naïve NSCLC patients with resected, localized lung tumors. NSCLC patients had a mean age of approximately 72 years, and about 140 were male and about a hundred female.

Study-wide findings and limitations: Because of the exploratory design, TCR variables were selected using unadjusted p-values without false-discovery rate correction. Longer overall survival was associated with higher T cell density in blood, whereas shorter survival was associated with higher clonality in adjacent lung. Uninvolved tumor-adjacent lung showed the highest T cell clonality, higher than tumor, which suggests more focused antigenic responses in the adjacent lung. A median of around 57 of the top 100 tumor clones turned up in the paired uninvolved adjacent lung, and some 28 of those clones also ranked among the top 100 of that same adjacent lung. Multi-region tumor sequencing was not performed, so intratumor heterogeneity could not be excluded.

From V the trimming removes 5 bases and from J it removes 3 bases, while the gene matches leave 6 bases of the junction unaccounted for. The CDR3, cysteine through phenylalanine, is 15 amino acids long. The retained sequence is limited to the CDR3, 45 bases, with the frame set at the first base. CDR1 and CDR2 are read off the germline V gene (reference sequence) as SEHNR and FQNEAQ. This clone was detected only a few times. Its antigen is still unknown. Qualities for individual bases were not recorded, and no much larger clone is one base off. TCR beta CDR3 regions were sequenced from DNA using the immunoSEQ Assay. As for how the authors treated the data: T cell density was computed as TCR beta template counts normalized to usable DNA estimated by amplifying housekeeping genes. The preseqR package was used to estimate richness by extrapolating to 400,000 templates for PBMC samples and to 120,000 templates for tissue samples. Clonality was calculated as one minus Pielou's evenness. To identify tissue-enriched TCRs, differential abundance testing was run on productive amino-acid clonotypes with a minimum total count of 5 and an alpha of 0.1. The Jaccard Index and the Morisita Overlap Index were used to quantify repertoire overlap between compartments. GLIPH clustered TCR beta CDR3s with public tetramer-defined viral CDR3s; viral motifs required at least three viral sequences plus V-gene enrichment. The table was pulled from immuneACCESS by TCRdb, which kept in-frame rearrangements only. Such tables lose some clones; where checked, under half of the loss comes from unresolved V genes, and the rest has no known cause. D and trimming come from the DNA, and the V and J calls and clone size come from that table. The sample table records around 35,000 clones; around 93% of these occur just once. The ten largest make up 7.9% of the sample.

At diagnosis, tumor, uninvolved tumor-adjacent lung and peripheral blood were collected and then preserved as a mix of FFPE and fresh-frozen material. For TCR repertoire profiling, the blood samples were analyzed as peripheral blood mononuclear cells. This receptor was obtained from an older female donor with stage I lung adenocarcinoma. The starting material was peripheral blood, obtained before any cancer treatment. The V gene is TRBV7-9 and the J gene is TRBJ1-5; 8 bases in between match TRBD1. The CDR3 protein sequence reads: CASSLRTGINQPQHF. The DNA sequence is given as TGTGCCAGCAGCCTAAGGACAGGGATCAATCAGCCCCAGCATTTT.